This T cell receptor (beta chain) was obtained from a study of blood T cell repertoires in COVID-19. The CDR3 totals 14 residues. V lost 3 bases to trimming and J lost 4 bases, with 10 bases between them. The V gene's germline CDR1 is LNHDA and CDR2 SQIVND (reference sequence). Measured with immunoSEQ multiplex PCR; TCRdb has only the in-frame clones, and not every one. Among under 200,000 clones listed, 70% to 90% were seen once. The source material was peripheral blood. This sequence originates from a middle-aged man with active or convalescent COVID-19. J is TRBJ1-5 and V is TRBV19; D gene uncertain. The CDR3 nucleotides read TGTGCCAGTAGTATTGGGCCGGCTAATCAGCCCCAGCATTTT. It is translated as CASSIGPANQPQHF.